This is a list of T cell receptor beta chains from one sample in a study of OX40 agonist ivuxolimab in advanced cancers. Sequencing was performed with immunoSEQ multiplex PCR; in TCRdb, only in-frame clones are kept and a portion is missing. The sample contains some 66,000 clones, 83% of which appear only once. Sequenced here: CD4+ or CD8+ T cells sorted from blood, sampled in a trial of the OX40 agonist ivuxolimab. The receptors derive from an adult with an advanced solid tumor such as melanoma, head and neck, liver or kidney cancer. CDR3s include the opening cysteine and the closing phenylalanine or tryptophan. Each record gives: V gene, clone size, J gene, D gene, CDR3 protein, CDR3 DNA. The D gene is left open where the match is weak. Not all rows give a size; the values are once, few, many and, for expanded clones, a class.

v_gene: TRBV12-5; abundance: many; j_gene: TRBJ1-6; d_gene: TRBD1; CDR3aa: CASGFMGQGLNSPLHF; CDR3nt: TGTGCTAGTGGTTTTATGGGACAGGGGCTTAATTCACCCCTCCACTTT
v_gene: TRBV5-1; abundance: -; j_gene: TRBJ2-3; d_gene: TRBD2; CDR3aa: CASSLVAGGPGDTQYF; CDR3nt: TGCGCCAGCAGCTTGGTAGCGGGAGGGCCCGGAGATACGCAGTATTTT
v_gene: TRBV7-2; abundance: few; j_gene: TRBJ2-7; d_gene: -; CDR3aa: CASSLPTGTYEQYF; CDR3nt: TGTGCCAGCAGCTTACCGACAGGAACCTACGAGCAGTACTTC
v_gene: TRBV6-1; abundance: -; j_gene: TRBJ2-7; d_gene: TRBD2; CDR3aa: CASSGLAGYEQYF; CDR3nt: TGTGCCAGCTCTGGACTAGCGGGGTACGAGCAGTACTTC
v_gene: TRBV5-1; abundance: few; j_gene: TRBJ2-5; d_gene: -; CDR3aa: CASSLAGTEETQYF; CDR3nt: TGCGCCAGCAGCTTGGCCGGGACTGAAGAGACCCAGTACTTC
v_gene: TRBV9; abundance: -; j_gene: TRBJ2-1; d_gene: -; CDR3aa: CASSVGSLGNNEQFF; CDR3nt: TGTGCCAGCAGCGTAGGAAGCTTGGGCAACAATGAGCAGTTCTTC
v_gene: TRBV27; abundance: -; j_gene: TRBJ1-4; d_gene: -; CDR3aa: CATGSKTGTNEKLFF; CDR3nt: TGTGCCACCGGCTCTAAAACAGGGACTAATGAAAAACTGTTTTTT
v_gene: TRBV27; abundance: -; j_gene: TRBJ2-1; d_gene: TRBD2; CDR3aa: CASSFSLGGRSNEQFF; CDR3nt: TGTGCCAGCAGTTTCTCCTTAGGCGGGAGGAGTAATGAGCAGTTCTTC
v_gene: TRBV19; abundance: -; j_gene: TRBJ2-1; d_gene: TRBD2; CDR3aa: CASSMGLSGVGHNEQFF; CDR3nt: TGTGCCAGTAGTATGGGATTGAGCGGGGTTGGCCACAATGAGCAGTTCTTC
v_gene: TRBV5-1; abundance: -; j_gene: TRBJ1-1; d_gene: -; CDR3aa: CASSLVGDTEAFF; CDR3nt: TGCGCCAGCAGCTTGGTGGGCGACACTGAAGCTTTCTTT
v_gene: TRBV15; abundance: -; j_gene: TRBJ1-5; d_gene: -; CDR3aa: CATSRDKGPQPQHF; CDR3nt: TGTGCCACCAGCAGAGATAAAGGACCTCAGCCCCAGCATTTT
v_gene: TRBV27; abundance: -; j_gene: TRBJ2-5; d_gene: -; CDR3aa: CASSLLAGASGGERAQYF; CDR3nt: TGTGCCAGCAGTCTCCTTGCCGGGGCCTCAGGTGGGGAAAGGGCCCAGTACTTC
v_gene: TRBV6-5; abundance: -; j_gene: TRBJ2-7; d_gene: -; CDR3aa: CASKEGTSYEQYF; CDR3nt: TGTGCCAGCAAGGAGGGGACCTCCTACGAGCAGTACTTC
v_gene: TRBV7-9; abundance: -; j_gene: TRBJ2-3; d_gene: -; CDR3aa: CASSSRGARRTDTQYF; CDR3nt: TGTGCCAGCAGCTCCAGGGGGGCAAGGCGCACAGATACGCAGTATTTT
v_gene: TRBV19; abundance: -; j_gene: TRBJ1-5; d_gene: TRBD1; CDR3aa: CASTVQGVVQPQHF; CDR3nt: TGTGCCAGTACGGTCCAGGGGGTTGTTCAGCCCCAGCATTTT
v_gene: TRBV5-4; abundance: -; j_gene: TRBJ2-5; d_gene: -; CDR3aa: CASSPDRRETQYF; CDR3nt: TGTGCCAGCAGCCCCGACAGGCGGGAGACCCAGTACTTC
v_gene: TRBV2; abundance: -; j_gene: TRBJ2-5; d_gene: -; CDR3aa: CASSVSQETQYF; CDR3nt: TGTGCCAGCAGTGTAAGTCAAGAGACCCAGTACTTC
v_gene: TRBV2; abundance: -; j_gene: TRBJ1-1; d_gene: -; CDR3aa: CASSERPGGGTEAFF; CDR3nt: TGTGCCAGCAGTGAACGTCCAGGAGGTGGGACTGAAGCTTTCTTT
v_gene: TRBV9; abundance: -; j_gene: TRBJ2-3; d_gene: TRBD2; CDR3aa: CASSETSGRVGSSQYF; CDR3nt: TGTGCCAGCAGCGAGACTAGCGGGAGGGTTGGGTCATCGCAGTATTTT
v_gene: TRBV25-1; abundance: -; j_gene: TRBJ2-1; d_gene: TRBD2; CDR3aa: CASSGGLDRDNEQFF; CDR3nt: TGTGCCAGCAGTGGGGGACTAGATAGGGACAATGAGCAGTTCTTC
v_gene: TRBV19; abundance: -; j_gene: TRBJ2-3; d_gene: TRBD2; CDR3aa: CASKELAGGTDTQYF; CDR3nt: TGTGCCAGTAAGGAGCTAGCGGGAGGCACAGATACGCAGTATTTT
v_gene: TRBV6-5; abundance: -; j_gene: TRBJ2-3; d_gene: -; CDR3aa: CASRHPSTDTQYF; CDR3nt: TGTGCCAGCCGGCACCCTAGCACAGATACGCAGTATTTT
v_gene: TRBV6-1; abundance: -; j_gene: TRBJ2-3; d_gene: TRBD1; CDR3aa: CASRITGTGVDTQYF; CDR3nt: TGTGCCAGCAGAATCACCGGGACAGGGGTGGATACGCAGTATTTT
v_gene: TRBV6-5; abundance: -; j_gene: TRBJ2-7; d_gene: TRBD1; CDR3aa: CASSGQEKYERYF; CDR3nt: TGTGCCAGCAGCGGACAGGAAAAGTATGAGCGGTACTTC
v_gene: TRBV10-1; abundance: -; j_gene: TRBJ2-7; d_gene: -; CDR3aa: CASRIGSYEQYF; CDR3nt: TGCGCCAGTCGAATCGGCTCCTACGAGCAGTACTTC
v_gene: TRBV4-3; abundance: -; j_gene: TRBJ2-1; d_gene: -; CDR3aa: CASSQGGLRGHEQFF; CDR3nt: TGCGCCAGCAGCCAAGGGGGGCTTAGGGGACATGAGCAGTTCTTC
v_gene: TRBV6-1; abundance: -; j_gene: TRBJ2-7; d_gene: TRBD2; CDR3aa: CASRSTSGSNEQYF; CDR3nt: TGTGCCAGCAGGTCGACTAGCGGGAGCAACGAGCAGTACTTC
v_gene: TRBV15; abundance: few; j_gene: TRBJ1-1; d_gene: -; CDR3aa: CATSRDPRRGRAEAFF; CDR3nt: TGTGCCACCAGCAGAGATCCCAGAAGGGGCCGCGCTGAAGCTTTCTTT
v_gene: TRBV25-1; abundance: -; j_gene: TRBJ2-1; d_gene: -; CDR3aa: CASSESVRTGNNEQFF; CDR3nt: TGTGCCAGCAGTGAATCAGTACGGACGGGTAACAATGAGCAGTTCTTC
v_gene: TRBV27; abundance: -; j_gene: TRBJ2-5; d_gene: -; CDR3aa: CASTSRGTQYF; CDR3nt: TGTGCCAGCACCTCCCGAGGGACCCAGTACTTC
v_gene: TRBV18; abundance: -; j_gene: TRBJ2-1; d_gene: -; CDR3aa: CASSLGNEQFF; CDR3nt: TGTGCCAGCTCACTCGGGAATGAGCAGTTCTTC
v_gene: TRBV15; abundance: medium-sized; j_gene: TRBJ1-3; d_gene: TRBD1; CDR3aa: CATSREQGDLGNTIYF; CDR3nt: TGTGCCACCAGCAGAGAACAGGGGGACCTTGGAAACACCATATATTTT
v_gene: TRBV7-2; abundance: -; j_gene: TRBJ2-1; d_gene: TRBD2; CDR3aa: CASSRAVAGGRNEQFF; CDR3nt: TGTGCCAGCAGCCGCGCGGTAGCGGGAGGGCGGAATGAGCAGTTCTTC
v_gene: TRBV5-8; abundance: medium-sized; j_gene: TRBJ1-3; d_gene: -; CDR3aa: CASSFPGFTGNTIYF; CDR3nt: TGTGCCAGCAGCTTTCCAGGTTTTACTGGAAACACCATATATTTT
v_gene: TRBV5-1; abundance: -; j_gene: TRBJ1-4; d_gene: TRBD1; CDR3aa: CASSLQGVDEKLFF; CDR3nt: TGCGCCAGCAGCTTGCAGGGGGTAGATGAAAAACTGTTTTTT
v_gene: TRBV15; abundance: -; j_gene: TRBJ2-5; d_gene: -; CDR3aa: CATSRATPPIQETQYF; CDR3nt: TGTGCCACCAGCCGGGCGACTCCACCAATACAAGAGACCCAGTACTTC
v_gene: TRBV19; abundance: -; j_gene: TRBJ1-4; d_gene: -; CDR3aa: CASTLGPGDGEKLFF; CDR3nt: TGTGCCAGTACCCTTGGACCCGGGGACGGTGAAAAACTGTTTTTT
v_gene: TRBV7-8; abundance: -; j_gene: TRBJ1-4; d_gene: -; CDR3aa: CASSLRGTALNEKLFF; CDR3nt: TGTGCCAGCAGCTTACGTGGGACGGCCCTTAATGAAAAACTGTTTTTT
v_gene: TRBV7-2; abundance: -; j_gene: TRBJ2-7; d_gene: -; CDR3aa: CASSSTGVYEQYF; CDR3nt: TGTGCCAGCTCGTCGACAGGTGTCTACGAGCAGTACTTC
v_gene: TRBV4-1; abundance: once; j_gene: TRBJ1-3; d_gene: TRBD1; CDR3aa: CASSQDGGTGFFQSSGNTIYF; CDR3nt: TGCGCCAGCAGCCAAGATGGGGGGACAGGGTTTTTCCAAAGCTCTGGAAACACCATATATTTT
v_gene: TRBV5-1; abundance: -; j_gene: TRBJ2-2; d_gene: TRBD1; CDR3aa: CASSRNTGAGELFF; CDR3nt: TGCGCCAGCAGCAGAAACACAGGGGCCGGGGAGCTGTTTTTT
v_gene: TRBV5-1; abundance: -; j_gene: TRBJ2-3; d_gene: TRBD1; CDR3aa: CASSVTGGAGTDTQYF; CDR3nt: TGCGCCAGCAGCGTGACAGGGGGCGCAGGCACAGATACGCAGTATTTT
v_gene: TRBV6-1; abundance: -; j_gene: TRBJ1-3; d_gene: -; CDR3aa: CASSELGHSGNTIYF; CDR3nt: TGTGCCAGCAGTGAATTGGGCCACTCTGGAAACACCATATATTTT
v_gene: TRBV5-5; abundance: -; j_gene: TRBJ1-4; d_gene: -; CDR3aa: CASSLGAGIFSEKLFF; CDR3nt: TGTGCCAGCAGCTTGGGTGCGGGAATCTTTAGCGAAAAACTGTTTTTT
v_gene: TRBV29-1; abundance: once; j_gene: TRBJ2-7; d_gene: TRBD1; CDR3aa: CSVGGRGLWEQYF; CDR3nt: TGCAGCGTTGGAGGCAGGGGGCTGTGGGAGCAGTACTTC
v_gene: TRBV5-1; abundance: -; j_gene: TRBJ2-2; d_gene: -; CDR3aa: CASSLAGINTGELFF; CDR3nt: TGCGCCAGCAGCTTGGCAGGGATAAACACCGGGGAGCTGTTTTTT
v_gene: TRBV11-1; abundance: -; j_gene: TRBJ1-2; d_gene: -; CDR3aa: CASNEQGYGYTF; CDR3nt: TGTGCCAGCAACGAACAGGGATATGGCTACACCTTC
v_gene: TRBV7-6; abundance: few; j_gene: TRBJ2-1; d_gene: -; CDR3aa: CASSFRVPGLANYNEQFF; CDR3nt: TGTGCCAGCAGCTTCCGGGTCCCCGGGCTAGCCAACTACAATGAGCAGTTCTTC
v_gene: TRBV25-1; abundance: -; j_gene: TRBJ1-3; d_gene: TRBD1; CDR3aa: CASTQTGARNTIYF; CDR3nt: TGTGCCAGCACCCAGACAGGGGCCCGAAACACCATATATTTT
v_gene: TRBV27; abundance: -; j_gene: TRBJ2-1; d_gene: -; CDR3aa: CASSPWRSQRYNEQFF; CDR3nt: TGTGCCAGCAGTCCTTGGCGAAGTCAGAGGTACAATGAGCAGTTCTTC
v_gene: TRBV19; abundance: once; j_gene: TRBJ2-4; d_gene: TRBD2; CDR3aa: CASSSGGRTYLAKNIQYF; CDR3nt: TGTGCCAGTAGTTCCGGCGGGAGGACCTACTTAGCCAAAAACATTCAGTACTTC
v_gene: TRBV14; abundance: -; j_gene: TRBJ2-1; d_gene: -; CDR3aa: CASSPSVAAGSYNEQFF; CDR3nt: TGTGCCAGCAGCCCAAGTGTAGCGGCGGGCTCCTACAATGAGCAGTTCTTC
v_gene: TRBV13; abundance: -; j_gene: TRBJ2-7; d_gene: TRBD2; CDR3aa: CASSPGGRGPYEQYF; CDR3nt: TGTGCCAGCAGCCCGGGCGGGAGGGGCCCCTACGAGCAGTACTTC
v_gene: TRBV6-1; abundance: once; j_gene: TRBJ2-2; d_gene: TRBD1; CDR3aa: CASSARTGVGTGELFF; CDR3nt: TGTGCCAGCAGTGCAAGGACAGGGGTCGGCACCGGGGAGCTGTTTTTT
v_gene: TRBV19; abundance: -; j_gene: TRBJ2-1; d_gene: -; CDR3aa: CASRVGRYNEQFF; CDR3nt: TGTGCCTCGCGGGTGGGACGCTACAATGAGCAGTTCTTC
v_gene: TRBV4-2; abundance: -; j_gene: TRBJ2-5; d_gene: -; CDR3aa: CASSQDIGWRETQYF; CDR3nt: TGTGCCAGCAGCCAAGATATTGGGTGGCGGGAGACCCAGTACTTC
v_gene: TRBV19; abundance: -; j_gene: TRBJ1-5; d_gene: -; CDR3aa: CASRSDRNQPQHF; CDR3nt: TGTGCCAGTAGAAGCGACAGGAATCAGCCCCAGCATTTT